This T cell receptor beta chain was retrieved from a study of blood T cell repertoires in COVID-19. CDR3 length: 15 amino acids. Germline lookup yields CDR1 MNHNS and CDR2 SASEGT. Trimming took 2 bases from V and 0 from J, leaving 8 bases between them. Clones were sequenced by immunoSEQ multiplex PCR, and TCRdb holds only the in-frame ones, with some missing. This sample has 79,000 or so clones, with 70% to 90% found just once. V usage is TRBV6-1 and J usage is TRBJ2-1; D not resolved. This TCR was sampled from a man aged 55-75 years with COVID-19, enrolled during active disease. Sequencing was performed on peripheral blood. The CDR3 DNA reads TGTGCCAGCAGTGAACGGAGAAGCTCCTACAATGAGCAGTTCTTC. Its translation is CASSERRSSYNEQFF.